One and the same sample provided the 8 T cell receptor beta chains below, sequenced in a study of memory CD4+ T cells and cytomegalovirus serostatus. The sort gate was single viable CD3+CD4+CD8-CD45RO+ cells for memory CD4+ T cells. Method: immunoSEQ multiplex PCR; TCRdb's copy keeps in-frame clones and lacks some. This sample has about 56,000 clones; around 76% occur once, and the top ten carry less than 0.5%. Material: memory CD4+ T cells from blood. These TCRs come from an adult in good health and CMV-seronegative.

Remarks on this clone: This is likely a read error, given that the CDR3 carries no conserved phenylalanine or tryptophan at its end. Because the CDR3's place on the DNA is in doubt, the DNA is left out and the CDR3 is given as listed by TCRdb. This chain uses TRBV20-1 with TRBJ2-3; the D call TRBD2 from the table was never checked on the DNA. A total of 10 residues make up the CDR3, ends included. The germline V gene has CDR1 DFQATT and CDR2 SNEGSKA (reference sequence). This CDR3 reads CSARRVEGSV.

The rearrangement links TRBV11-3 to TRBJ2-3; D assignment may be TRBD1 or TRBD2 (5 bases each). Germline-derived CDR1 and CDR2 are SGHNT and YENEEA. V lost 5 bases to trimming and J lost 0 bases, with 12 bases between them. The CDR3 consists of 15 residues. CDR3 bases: TGTGCCAGCAGCGAAGGGACGGACAGCACAGATACGCAGTATTTT. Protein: CASSEGTDSTDTQYF.

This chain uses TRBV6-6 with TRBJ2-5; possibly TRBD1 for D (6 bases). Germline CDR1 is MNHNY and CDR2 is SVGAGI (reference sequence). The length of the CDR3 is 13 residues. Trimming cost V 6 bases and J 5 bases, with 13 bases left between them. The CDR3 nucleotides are TGTGCCAGCAGCCGGACAGCACAGGAGACCCAGTACTTC. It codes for CASSRTAQETQYF.

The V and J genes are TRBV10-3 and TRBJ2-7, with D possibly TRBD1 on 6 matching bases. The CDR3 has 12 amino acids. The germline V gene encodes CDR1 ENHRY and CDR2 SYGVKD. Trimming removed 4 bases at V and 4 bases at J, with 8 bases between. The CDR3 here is CAISARGYEQYF. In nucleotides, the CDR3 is TGTGCCATCAGTGCCAGGGGTTACGAGCAGTACTTC.

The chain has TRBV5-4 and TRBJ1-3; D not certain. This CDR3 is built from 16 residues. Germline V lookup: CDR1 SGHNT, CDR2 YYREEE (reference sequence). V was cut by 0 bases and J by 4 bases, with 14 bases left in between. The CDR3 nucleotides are TGTGCCAGCAGCTTGGCGGCAGGAGGTAGGGGAAACACCATATATTTT. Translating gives CASSLAAGGRGNTIYF. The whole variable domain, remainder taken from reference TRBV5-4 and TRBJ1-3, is ETGVTQSPTHLIKTRGQQVTLRCSSQSGHNTVSWYQQALGQGPQFIFQYYREEENGRGNFPPRFSGLQFPNYSSELNVNALELDDSALYLCASSLAAGGRGNTIYFGEGSWLTVV.

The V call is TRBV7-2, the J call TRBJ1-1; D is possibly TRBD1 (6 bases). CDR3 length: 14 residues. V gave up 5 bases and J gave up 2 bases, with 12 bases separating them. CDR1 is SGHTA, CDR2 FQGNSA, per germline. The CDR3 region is CASSLGGGNTEAFF. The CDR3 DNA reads TGTGCCAGCAGCCTAGGGGGGGGAAACACTGAAGCTTTCTTT.

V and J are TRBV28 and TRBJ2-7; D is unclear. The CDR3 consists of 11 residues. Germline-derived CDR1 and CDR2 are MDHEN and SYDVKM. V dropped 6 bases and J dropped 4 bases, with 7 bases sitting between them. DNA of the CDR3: TGTGCCAGCAGGAGGCTGTACGAGCAGTACTTC. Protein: CASRRLYEQYF. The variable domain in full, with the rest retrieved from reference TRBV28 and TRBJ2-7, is DVKVTQSSRYLVKRTGEKVFLECVQDMDHENMFWYRQDPGLGLRLIYFSYDVKMKEKGDIPEGYSVSREKKERFSLILESASTNQTSMYLCASRRLYEQYFGPGTRLTVT.

CDR3 DNA: TGTGCCAGCAGCCAAGATATAGGTGACTACACCTTC. Encoded protein: CASSQDIGDYTF. The rearrangement joins TRBV4-2 to TRBJ1-2; unclear D gene. Per the germline V gene, CDR1 is LGHNA and CDR2 is YNFKEQ. V dropped 0 bases and J dropped 10 bases, with 9 bases sitting between them. The CDR3 consists of 12 residues.